This T cell receptor beta chain was sequenced in a study of blood T cell repertoires in COVID-19. Study in general: COVID-19 samples collected from the United States, Italy and Spain covered acute and convalescent phases. The cDNA or gDNA used as material had been derived from T cells, B-cell-depleted T cells, or PBMCs.

The CDR3 runs 16 residues. The ends were cut back, 0 bases at V and 0 bases at J, with 12 bases in the middle. CDR1 and CDR2 (germline): SGHNT, YYREEE (reference sequence). In the original workflow: Amplification with reference gene primers provided the estimates of nucleated cell counts. The assay was immunoSEQ multiplex PCR, and TCRdb's table has in-frame clones only and misses some. The V and J calls and clone size come from that table; D and trimming were worked out from the DNA. Altogether 20,000 or so clones are present, more than 70% being singletons, with the ten largest covering about 6%. Source material: peripheral blood. The TCR was taken from a human donor in a cohort sampled during active COVID-19. The J gene is TRBJ2-5, the V gene TRBV5-4; no firm D call. The DNA for the CDR3 is TGTGCCAGCAGCTTGGGGGCAGCTAACAACCAAGAGACCCAGTACTTC. It yields the protein CASSLGAANNQETQYF. Drawing the rest from reference TRBV5-4 and TRBJ2-5, the complete variable domain is ETGVTQSPTHLIKTRGQQVTLRCSSQSGHNTVSWYQQALGQGPQFIFQYYREEENGRGNFPPRFSGLQFPNYSSELNVNALELDDSALYLCASSLGAANNQETQYFGPGTRLLVL.